This TCR beta chain was sequenced in a study of siplizumab effects on memory and regulatory T cells. Germline lookup yields CDR1 SEHNR and CDR2 FQNEAQ (reference sequence). Unmatched junction bases numbered 6, after V lost 3 bases and J lost 5 bases. The CDR3 extends over 15 amino acids. Clones were sequenced by immunoSEQ multiplex PCR, and TCRdb holds only the in-frame ones, with some missing. The table shows 94,000 or so clones, with approximately 93% occurring only once. The clonotype originates from a human donor in good health. Sequenced material: CD8+ T cells sorted from blood. This chain uses TRBV7-9 with TRBJ2-1; 8 bases are shared with TRBD2. The CDR3 reads CASSLTSARDNEQFF. The CDR3 nucleotides read TGTGCCAGCAGCTTGACTAGCGCCCGAGACAATGAGCAGTTCTTC.